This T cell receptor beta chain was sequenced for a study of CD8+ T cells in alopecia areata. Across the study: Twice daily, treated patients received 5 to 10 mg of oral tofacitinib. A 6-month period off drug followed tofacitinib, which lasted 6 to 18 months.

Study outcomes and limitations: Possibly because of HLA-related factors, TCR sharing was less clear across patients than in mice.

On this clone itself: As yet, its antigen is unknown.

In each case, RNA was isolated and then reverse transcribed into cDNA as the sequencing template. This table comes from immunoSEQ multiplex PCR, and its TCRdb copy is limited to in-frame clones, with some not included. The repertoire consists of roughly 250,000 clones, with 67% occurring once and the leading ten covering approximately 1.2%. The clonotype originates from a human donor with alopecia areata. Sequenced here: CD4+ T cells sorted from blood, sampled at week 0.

The CDR3 sequence is CASSRKGLFF. The CDR3 nucleotides read TGTGCCAGCAGCAGGAAGGGACTGTTTTTT. The chain is built from TRBV2 and TRBJ2-2; D is unresolved. The germline V and J ends were trimmed by 6 bases and 14 bases, with 10 bases remaining between them. The germline V gene encodes CDR1 SNHLY and CDR2 FYNNEI. The CDR3 consists of 10 residues.